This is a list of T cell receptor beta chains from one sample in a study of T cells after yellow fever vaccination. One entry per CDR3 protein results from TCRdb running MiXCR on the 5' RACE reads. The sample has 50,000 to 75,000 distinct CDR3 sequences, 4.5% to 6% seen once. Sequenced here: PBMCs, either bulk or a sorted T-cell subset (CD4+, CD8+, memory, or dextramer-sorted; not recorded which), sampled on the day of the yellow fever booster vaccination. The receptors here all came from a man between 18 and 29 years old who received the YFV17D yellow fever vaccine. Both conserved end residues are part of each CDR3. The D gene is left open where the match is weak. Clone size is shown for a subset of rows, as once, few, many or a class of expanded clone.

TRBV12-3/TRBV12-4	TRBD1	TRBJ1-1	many	CASSRTGMSAFF	TGTGCCAGCAGCAGGACAGGGATGTCAGCTTTCTTT
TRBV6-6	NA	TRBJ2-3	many	CASSYRRVNTDTQYF	TGTGCCAGCAGTTACAGGCGGGTAAACACAGATACGCAGTATTTT
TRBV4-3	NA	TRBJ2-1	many	CASSQEGALINEQFF	TGCGCCAGCAGCCAAGAGGGGGCCCTCATCAATGAGCAGTTCTTC
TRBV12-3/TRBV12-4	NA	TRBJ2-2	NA	CASSLGLADPGELFF	TGTGCCAGCAGTTTAGGGCTGGCGGACCCCGGGGAGCTGTTTTTT
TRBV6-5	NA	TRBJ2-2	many	CASSYSIGNTGELFF	TGTGCCAGCAGTTACTCGATTGGGAACACCGGGGAGCTGTTTTTT
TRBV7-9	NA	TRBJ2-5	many	CASSPLVDGQETQYF	TGTGCCAGCAGCCCCCTCGTAGACGGACAAGAGACCCAGTACTTC
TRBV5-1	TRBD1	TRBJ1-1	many	CASSGTDMNTEAFF	TGCGCCAGCAGCGGGACAGACATGAACACTGAAGCTTTCTTT
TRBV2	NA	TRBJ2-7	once	CTTLDLIGYEQYF	TGTACCACCTTGGACCTTATAGGGTACGAGCAGTACTTC
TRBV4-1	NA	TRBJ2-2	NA	CASSQGAAGELFF	TGCGCCAGCAGCCAAGGCGCGGCCGGGGAGCTGTTTTTT
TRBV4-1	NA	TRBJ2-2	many	CASSQAPPRVHGELFF	TGCGCCAGCAGCCAAGCCCCGCCGAGGGTCCACGGGGAGCTGTTTTTT
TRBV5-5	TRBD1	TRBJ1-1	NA	CASSLAKTGTNTEAFF	TGTGCCAGCAGCTTGGCCAAGACAGGGACGAACACTGAAGCTTTCTTT
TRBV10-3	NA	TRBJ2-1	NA	CASGTPTESSYNEQFF	TGTGCCAGCGGTACTCCGACAGAGAGCTCCTACAATGAGCAGTTCTTC
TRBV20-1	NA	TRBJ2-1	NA	CSAPRGASVSDEQFF	TGCAGTGCCCCCCGAGGGGCTAGCGTCTCCGATGAGCAGTTCTTC
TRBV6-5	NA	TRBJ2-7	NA	CASKDGGGSSYEQYF	TGTGCCAGCAAAGACGGAGGAGGGAGCTCCTACGAGCAGTACTTC
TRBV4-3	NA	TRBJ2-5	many	CASSPLGGVETQYF	TGCGCCAGCAGCCCACTCGGCGGTGTCGAGACCCAGTACTTC
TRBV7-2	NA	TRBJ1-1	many	CASSHYQGWDTEAFF	TGTGCCAGCAGCCACTACCAGGGGTGGGACACTGAAGCTTTCTTT
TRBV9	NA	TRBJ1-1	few	CASSATGRSTEAFF	TGTGCCAGCAGCGCTACAGGGAGGTCCACTGAAGCTTTCTTT
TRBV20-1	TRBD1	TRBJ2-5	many	CSAATGTGRETQYF	TGCAGTGCTGCCACCGGGACAGGGAGAGAGACCCAGTACTTC
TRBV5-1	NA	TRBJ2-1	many	CASSLVGGSNEQFF	TGCGCCAGCAGCTTGGTGGGCGGAAGCAATGAGCAGTTCTTC
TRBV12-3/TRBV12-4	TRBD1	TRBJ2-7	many	CASSGPGTGGYEQYF	TGTGCCAGCAGTGGCCCCGGGACAGGGGGCTACGAGCAGTACTTC
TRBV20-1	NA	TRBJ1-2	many	CSARDLSGRIDYTF	TGCAGTGCTAGAGATCTTTCAGGGCGAATAGACTACACCTTC
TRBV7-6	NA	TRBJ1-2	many	CASSLRGLPSYGYTF	TGTGCCAGCAGCTTAAGGGGCCTTCCCTCCTATGGCTACACCTTC
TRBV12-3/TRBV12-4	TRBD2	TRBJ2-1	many	CASEGLAASSYNEQFF	TGTGCCAGCGAGGGACTAGCGGCTAGCTCCTACAATGAGCAGTTCTTC
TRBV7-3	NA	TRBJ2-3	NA	CASSLRTGIIYF	TGTGCCAGCAGCTTAAGGACCGGAATCATCTATTTT
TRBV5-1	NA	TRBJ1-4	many	CASGSGHRPMDEKLFF	TGCGCCAGCGGTTCGGGCCACAGGCCAATGGATGAAAAACTGTTTTTT
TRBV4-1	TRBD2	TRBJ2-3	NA	CASSQNLGTRGRSDTQYF	TGCGCCAGCAGCCAGAATTTAGGGACTAGAGGTCGGTCAGATACGCAGTATTTT
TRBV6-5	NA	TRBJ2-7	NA	CASSYGGRAEQYF	TGTGCCAGCAGTTACGGGGGAAGGGCCGAGCAGTACTTC
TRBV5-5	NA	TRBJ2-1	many	CASSLGQGTYNEQFF	TGTGCCAGCAGCTTGGGGCAGGGGACCTACAATGAGCAGTTCTTC
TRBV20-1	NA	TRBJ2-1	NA	CSASTGMNEQFF	TGCAGTGCTAGCACAGGGATGAATGAGCAGTTCTTC
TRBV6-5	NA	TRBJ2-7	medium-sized	CASSYYPRFYEQYF	TGTGCCAGCAGTTACTACCCACGCTTCTACGAGCAGTACTTC
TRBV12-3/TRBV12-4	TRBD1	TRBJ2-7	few	CASSLPGTVTYEQYF	TGTGCCAGCAGTTTACCCGGGACAGTTACCTACGAGCAGTACTTC
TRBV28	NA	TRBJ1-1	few	CASSLNRDGYTEAFF	TGTGCCAGCAGCCTCAACCGGGACGGGTACACTGAAGCTTTCTTT
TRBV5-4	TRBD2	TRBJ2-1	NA	CASSFPGGGTYNEQFF	TGTGCCAGCAGCTTTCCTGGGGGGGGAACCTACAATGAGCAGTTCTTC
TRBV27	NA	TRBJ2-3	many	CASSLSPGSYTDTQYF	TGTGCCAGCAGTTTATCGCCGGGCAGCTACACAGATACGCAGTATTTT
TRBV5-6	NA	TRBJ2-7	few	CASSFFEGYEQYF	TGTGCCAGCAGCTTTTTTGAGGGCTACGAGCAGTACTTC
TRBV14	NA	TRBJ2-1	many	CASSQGRSEQFF	TGTGCCAGCAGCCAAGGCCGGAGTGAGCAGTTCTTC
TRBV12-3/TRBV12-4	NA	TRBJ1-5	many	CASSPDRGQPQHF	TGTGCCAGCAGTCCGGACAGAGGACAGCCCCAGCATTTT
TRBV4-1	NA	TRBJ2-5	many	CASSQRLREETQYF	TGCGCCAGCAGCCAAAGGCTACGTGAAGAGACCCAGTACTTC
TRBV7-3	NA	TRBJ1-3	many	CASSLTPGNTIYF	TGTGCCAGCAGCTTAACCCCTGGGAACACCATATATTTT
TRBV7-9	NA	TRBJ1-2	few	CASSLVAGNYGYTF	TGTGCCAGCAGCTTAGTTGCAGGGAACTATGGCTACACCTTC
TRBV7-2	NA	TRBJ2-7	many	CASSPKVSKQYF	TGTGCCAGCAGTCCAAAGGTCAGCAAGCAGTACTTC
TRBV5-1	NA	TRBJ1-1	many	CASRLLNTEAFF	TGCGCCAGCAGGCTTTTGAACACTGAAGCTTTCTTT
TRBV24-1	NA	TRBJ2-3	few	CATSDFGPRDTDTQYF	TGTGCCACCAGTGATTTTGGCCCCCGGGACACAGATACGCAGTATTTT
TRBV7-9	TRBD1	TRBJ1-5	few	CASSLGTGRGQPQHF	TGTGCCAGCAGCTTGGGGACAGGACGAGGTCAGCCCCAGCATTTT
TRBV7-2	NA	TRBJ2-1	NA	CASSDRDNEQFF	TGTGCCAGCAGCGACCGAGACAATGAGCAGTTCTTC
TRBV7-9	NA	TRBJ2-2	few	CASSGTVINTGELFF	TGTGCCAGCAGCGGGACGGTGATTAACACCGGGGAGCTGTTTTTT
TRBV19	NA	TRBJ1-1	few	CASSISVRAEAFF	TGTGCCAGTAGTATTTCTGTCAGGGCTGAAGCTTTCTTT
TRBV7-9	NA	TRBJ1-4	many	CASSLLQGAGEKLFF	TGTGCCAGCAGCTTACTACAGGGAGCCGGCGAAAAACTGTTTTTT
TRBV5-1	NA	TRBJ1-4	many	CASSLTQAANEKLFF	TGCGCCAGCAGCTTGACTCAGGCGGCTAATGAAAAACTGTTTTTT